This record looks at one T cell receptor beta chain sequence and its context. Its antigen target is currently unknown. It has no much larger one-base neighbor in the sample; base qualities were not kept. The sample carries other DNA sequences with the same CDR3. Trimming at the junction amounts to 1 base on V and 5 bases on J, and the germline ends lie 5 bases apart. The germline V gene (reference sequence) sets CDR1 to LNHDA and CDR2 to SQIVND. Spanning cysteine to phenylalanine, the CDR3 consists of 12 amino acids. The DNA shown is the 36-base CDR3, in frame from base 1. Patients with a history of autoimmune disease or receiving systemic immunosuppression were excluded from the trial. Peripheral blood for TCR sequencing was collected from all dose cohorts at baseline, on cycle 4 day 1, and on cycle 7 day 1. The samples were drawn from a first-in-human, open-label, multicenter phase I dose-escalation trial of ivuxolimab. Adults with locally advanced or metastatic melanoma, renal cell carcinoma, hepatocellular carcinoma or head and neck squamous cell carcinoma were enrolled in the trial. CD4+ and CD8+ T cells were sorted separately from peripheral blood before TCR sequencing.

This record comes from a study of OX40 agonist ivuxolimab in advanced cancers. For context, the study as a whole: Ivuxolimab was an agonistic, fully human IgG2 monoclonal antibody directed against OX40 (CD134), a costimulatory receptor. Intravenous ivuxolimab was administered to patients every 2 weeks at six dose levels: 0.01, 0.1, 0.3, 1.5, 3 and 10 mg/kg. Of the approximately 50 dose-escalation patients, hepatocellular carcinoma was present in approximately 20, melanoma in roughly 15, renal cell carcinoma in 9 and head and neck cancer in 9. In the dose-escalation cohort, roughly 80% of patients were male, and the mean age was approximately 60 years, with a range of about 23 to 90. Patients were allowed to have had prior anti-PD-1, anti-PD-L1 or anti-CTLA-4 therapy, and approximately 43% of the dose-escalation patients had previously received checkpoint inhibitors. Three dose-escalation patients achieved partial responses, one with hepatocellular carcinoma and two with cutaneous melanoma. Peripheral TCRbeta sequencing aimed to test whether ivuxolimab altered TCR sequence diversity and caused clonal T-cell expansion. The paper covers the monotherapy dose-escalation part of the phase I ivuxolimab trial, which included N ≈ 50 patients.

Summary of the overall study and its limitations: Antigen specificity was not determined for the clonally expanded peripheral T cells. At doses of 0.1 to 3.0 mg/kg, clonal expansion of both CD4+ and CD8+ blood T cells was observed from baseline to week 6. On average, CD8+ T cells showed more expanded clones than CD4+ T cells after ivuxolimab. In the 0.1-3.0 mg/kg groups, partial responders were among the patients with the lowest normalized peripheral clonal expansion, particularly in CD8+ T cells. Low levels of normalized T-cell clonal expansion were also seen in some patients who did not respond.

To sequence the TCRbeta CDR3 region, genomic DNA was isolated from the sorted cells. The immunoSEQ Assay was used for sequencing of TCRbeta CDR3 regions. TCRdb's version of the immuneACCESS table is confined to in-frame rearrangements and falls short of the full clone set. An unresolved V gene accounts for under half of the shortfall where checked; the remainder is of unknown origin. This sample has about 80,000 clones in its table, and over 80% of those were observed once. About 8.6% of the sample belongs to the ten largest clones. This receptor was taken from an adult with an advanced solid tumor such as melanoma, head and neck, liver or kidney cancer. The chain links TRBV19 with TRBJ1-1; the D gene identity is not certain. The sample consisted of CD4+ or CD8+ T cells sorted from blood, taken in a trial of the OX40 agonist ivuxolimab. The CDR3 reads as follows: CASSIGLTEAFF. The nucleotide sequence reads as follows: TGTGCCAGTAGTATAGGGTTGACTGAAGCTTTCTTT.